The rows below give T cell receptor beta chains drawn from one sample of a study of CXCR3-negative and CXCR3-positive naive CD8 T cells. Reprocessing the 5' RACE reads, TCRdb reports a single entry for every CDR3 protein and omits DNA. The sample totals around 160,000 distinct CDR3 sequences. Input material: naive CXCR3+ CD8+ T cells from blood. The source of these receptors is a human donor in good health. Some clones in this sample may be carry-over from other donors' samples. CDR3s include the opening cysteine and the closing phenylalanine or tryptophan.

j_gene | len | v_gene | CDR3aa
TRBJ1-2 | 13 | TRBV6-5 | CASSYGPAEGYTF
TRBJ2-1 | 15 | TRBV7-3 | CASSTGTGVNNEQFF
TRBJ2-1 | 15 | TRBV5-5 | CASSRDGSSYNEQFF
TRBJ1-2 | 18 | TRBV10-3 | CAISEDGTQDLNFYGYTF
TRBJ2-2 | 12 | TRBV6-2/TRBV6-3 | CASSAFPGELFF
TRBJ1-1 | 12 | TRBV29-1 | CSVPDRNTEAFF
TRBJ2-3 | 15 | TRBV6-2/TRBV6-3 | CASSYYAGSTDTQYF
TRBJ2-1 | 13 | TRBV27 | CASTRDPYNEQFF
TRBJ2-1 | 13 | TRBV29-1 | CSVTGGPLNEQFF
TRBJ2-7 | 14 | TRBV2 | CASSHGGGSYEQYF
TRBJ2-7 | 16 | TRBV28 | CASSSPRTELSYEQYF
TRBJ2-1 | 15 | TRBV20-1 | CSAANSGSSYNEQFF
TRBJ1-6 | 13 | TRBV30 | CAWSHQGHSPLHF
TRBJ2-7 | 15 | TRBV12-5 | CASGLARAGYYEQYF
TRBJ1-2 | 17 | TRBV5-1 | CASSLDQGKFGDYGYTF
TRBJ2-3 | 15 | TRBV29-1 | CSVEDRAEITDTQYF
TRBJ2-7 | 12 | TRBV6-2/TRBV6-3 | CASNEGWDEQYF
TRBJ2-3 | 15 | TRBV20-1 | CSALAGGFSTDTQYF
TRBJ2-1 | 13 | TRBV6-5 | CATGLADYNEQFF
TRBJ2-7 | 14 | TRBV27 | CASSLSGHLYEQYF
TRBJ1-1 | 16 | TRBV4-3 | CASSQDVVGSNTEAFF
TRBJ1-1 | 15 | TRBV28 | CASSLPRTGVAEAFF
TRBJ2-1 | 15 | TRBV15 | CATSSLSTLGYEQFF
TRBJ2-3 | 14 | TRBV6-5 | CASRLAGIADTQYF
TRBJ2-7 | 14 | TRBV7-9 | CASSSSTGPDEQYF
TRBJ1-1 | 13 | TRBV5-5 | CASSWTVNTEAFF
TRBJ2-3 | 18 | TRBV7-9 | CASSDRDREYSSTDTQYF
TRBJ1-1 | 14 | TRBV28 | CASTQQRTGAEAFF
TRBJ2-1 | 14 | TRBV29-1 | CSHPGGGPWDEQFF
TRBJ2-7 | 12 | TRBV4-2 | CASSQDDYEQYF
TRBJ1-2 | 13 | TRBV6-5 | CASSPIGSYGYTF
TRBJ2-1 | 13 | TRBV7-9 | CASREGARDEQFF
TRBJ2-1 | 16 | TRBV15 | CATILRGQGANNEQFF
TRBJ2-3 | 15 | TRBV5-6 | CASSGREEGTDTQYF
TRBJ2-7 | 14 | TRBV18 | CASSSSDTYYEQYF
TRBJ2-7 | 11 | TRBV6-2/TRBV6-3 | CASSSSREQYF
TRBJ2-7 | 13 | TRBV19 | CASSIDASFEQYF
TRBJ2-1 | 14 | TRBV4-1 | CASSQAGGGNEQFF
TRBJ2-6 | 15 | TRBV7-9 | CASSLLPSGANVLTF
TRBJ2-2 | 12 | TRBV30 | CAWGVYTGELFF
TRBJ2-5 | 14 | TRBV6-2/TRBV6-3 | CASSPRGGRETQYF
TRBJ2-5 | 13 | TRBV13 | CASSLGPQETQYF
TRBJ1-1 | 13 | TRBV4-1 | CASSPQAGTEAFF
TRBJ2-5 | 17 | TRBV20-1 | CSARDRDSRRFRETQYF
TRBJ1-1 | 11 | TRBV2 | CASSRAAEAFF
TRBJ2-7 | 15 | TRBV28 | CASSLPFGGGYEQYF
TRBJ2-1 | 12 | TRBV29-1 | CSVKSGTGEQFF
TRBJ2-7 | 15 | TRBV6-4 | CATSRPKSIGYEQYF
TRBJ2-3 | 16 | TRBV28 | CASNILGTASTDTQYF
TRBJ2-2 | 12 | TRBV11-1 | CASQEGTGELFF
TRBJ1-1 | 15 | TRBV4-1 | CASSQDGAANTEAFF
TRBJ1-5 | 17 | TRBV24-1 | CATSGPDRGRSNQPQHF
TRBJ2-3 | 14 | TRBV5-1 | CASSSGQATDTQYF
TRBJ2-7 | 12 | TRBV29-1 | CSVDGRGYEQYF